These 9 T cell receptor beta chains share one sample of origin, sequenced in a study of blood T cell repertoires in COVID-19. The table came from immunoSEQ multiplex PCR; TCRdb's copy has only in-frame clones and leaves some out. In the table there are about 280,000 clones, 86% of which are singletons. Sequenced input: peripheral blood. All receptors come from a woman aged 25 to 39 who had recovered from COVID-19.

The V gene is TRBV10-3, the J gene TRBJ2-7; no firm D call. The germline CDR1 and CDR2 sequences are ENHRY and SYGVKD. The CDR3 totals 12 residues. V dropped 6 bases and J dropped 4 bases, with 10 bases sitting between them. The CDR3 coding sequence is TGTGCCATCAGCAATGGGCAGTACGAGCAGTACTTC. Encoded protein: CAISNGQYEQYF.

This chain's CDR3 is CASSQLTTTTQYF. In DNA, the CDR3 is TGTGCCAGTAGCCAGTTGACTACAACTACGCAGTATTTT. V usage is TRBV19 and J usage is TRBJ2-3, with D possibly TRBD2 on 5 matching bases. This CDR3 has 13 amino acids. V dropped 6 bases and J dropped 8 bases, with 15 bases sitting between them. CDR1 is LNHDA and CDR2 is SQIVND in the germline V gene (reference sequence).

This chain joins TRBV19 and TRBJ2-2; D uncertain. The CDR3 runs 12 residues. The ends were cut back, 6 bases at V and 8 bases at J, with 10 bases in the middle. Germline V gene lookup returns CDR1 LNHDA and CDR2 SQIVND (reference sequence). CDR3 amino acids: CASRVNSGELFF. CDR3 DNA: TGTGCCAGTAGGGTTAATAGTGGGGAGCTGTTTTTT.

The rearrangement joins TRBV7-2 to TRBJ2-3, with 12 nucleotides matching TRBD2. The CDR3 extends over 15 amino acids. The ends lost 5 bases at V and 5 bases at J; junction bases unmatched: 5. The germline V gene has CDR1 SGHTA and CDR2 FQGNSA. This chain's CDR3 is CASSLQTSGRDTQYF. The CDR3 nucleotides read TGTGCCAGCAGCCTTCAGACTAGCGGGAGAGATACGCAGTATTTT.

Concerning this clone itself: Other DNA sequences in the sample encode the same CDR3. The chain couples TRBV2 to TRBJ2-6; D unresolved. The CDR3 is made up of 14 amino acids. The V end lost 4 bases, the J end lost 0 bases, and 4 bases lay between the germline ends. Germline V gene lookup returns CDR1 SNHLY and CDR2 FYNNEI. In DNA form, the CDR3 reads TGTGCCAGCAGTGCACTCTCTGGGGCCAACGTCCTGACTTTC. It encodes CASSALSGANVLTF.

This clone was observed a handful of times. V and J are TRBV30 and TRBJ1-3; the D is unclear. V dropped 0 bases and J dropped 4 bases, with 13 bases sitting between them. Germline loops: CDR1 GTSNPN, CDR2 SVGIG (reference sequence). This CDR3 comprises 15 residues. CDR3 sequence (DNA): TGTGCCTGGAGTGTTGATACAAGGAGCGGAAACACCATATATTTT. As protein: CAWSVDTRSGNTIYF.

This rearrangement joins TRBV5-6 to TRBJ1-5; D may be TRBD1 (6 bases). This CDR3 has 14 amino acids. Per the germline V gene, CDR1 is SGHDT and CDR2 is YYEEEE. Deletions cut 1 base from V and 4 bases from J, with 9 bases between. The chain's CDR3 is CASSLQGNNQPQHF. The DNA for the CDR3 is TGTGCCAGCAGCTTGCAGGGGAATAATCAGCCCCAGCATTTT.

The V gene is TRBV3-1 (or the pseudogene TRBV3-2), the J gene TRBJ1-2; tentative D call: TRBD1 (6 bases). This CDR3 contains 14 residues. V was pared by 1 base and J by 3 bases, with 9 bases between. The V gene's germline CDR1 is LGHDT and CDR2 YNNKEL (reference sequence). The CDR3 nucleotides are TGTGCCAGCAGCCAAGCAGGGGCGGACTATGGCTACACCTTC. This codes for CASSQAGADYGYTF.

The chain is built from TRBV9 and TRBJ1-2, with D unclear. Germline lookup yields CDR1 SGDLS and CDR2 YYNGEE. Trimming pared 0 bases from V and 7 bases from J, leaving 10 bases between. This CDR3 spans 13 amino acids. The CDR3, as DNA: TGTGCCAGCAGCGTAGGAGCGGAGGCTGGCTACACCTTC. Its protein is CASSVGAEAGYTF.